These 2 T cell receptor beta chains originate from one sample sequenced in a study of blood T cell repertoires in COVID-19. Sequencing was performed with immunoSEQ multiplex PCR; in TCRdb, only in-frame clones are kept and a portion is missing. There are fewer than 350,000 clones in the sample; around 93% occur only once, and about 3% lies in the top ten. The sequenced sample consisted of PBMCs or T cells enriched from blood (not recorded which). These receptors were obtained from a man between 35 and 55 years old who had been exposed to COVID-19.

This clone has more than one count but fewer than ten. This chain joins TRBV29-1 and TRBJ1-1; D remains unclear. Germline assignment: CDR1 SQVTM and CDR2 ANQGSEA. Trimming removed 0 bases from V and 5 bases from J, with 10 bases in between. This CDR3 is built from 13 residues. CDR3 protein: CSVEDQRETEAFF. CDR3 nucleotide sequence: TGCAGCGTTGAAGATCAGAGGGAGACTGAAGCTTTCTTT.

The chain employs TRBV3-1 (or the pseudogene TRBV3-2) and TRBJ2-7; 8 bases are a match to TRBD1. Germline values: CDR1 LGHDT, CDR2 YNNKEL (reference sequence). V dropped 3 bases and J dropped 3; count of bases not matched to a gene: 7. The CDR3 has 15 residues. The chain's CDR3 is CASSHIDRGGYEQYF. The CDR3 coding sequence is TGTGCCAGCAGCCACATTGACAGGGGAGGCTACGAGCAGTACTTC.